Reported below is one TCR beta chain. CDR3 length: 14 residues. With 3 bases clipped from V and 5 bases from J, the junction kept 4 bases outside the gene matches. The germline V gene has CDR1 LNHDA and CDR2 SQIVND (reference sequence). This entry belongs to a study of blood T cell repertoires in COVID-19. Background on the study: Sources were T cells, B-cell-depleted T cells, or PBMCs; the material itself was cDNA or gDNA.

Clones were sequenced by immunoSEQ multiplex PCR, and TCRdb holds only the in-frame ones, with some missing. This sample carries fewer than 400,000 clones, 85% to 90% of them seen once, and the ten largest clones take 1.5% to 2%. Participants had their cohort set by participant-reported clinical history. This clonotype was sampled from a woman under 40 who had recovered from COVID-19. The chain is built from TRBV19 and TRBJ1-5; 7 bases line up with TRBD1. Sequenced: PBMCs or T cells enriched from blood (not recorded which). The CDR3 region is CASSIRDRYQPQHF. CDR3 DNA sequence: TGTGCCAGTAGTATTAGGGACAGATATCAGCCCCAGCATTTT.